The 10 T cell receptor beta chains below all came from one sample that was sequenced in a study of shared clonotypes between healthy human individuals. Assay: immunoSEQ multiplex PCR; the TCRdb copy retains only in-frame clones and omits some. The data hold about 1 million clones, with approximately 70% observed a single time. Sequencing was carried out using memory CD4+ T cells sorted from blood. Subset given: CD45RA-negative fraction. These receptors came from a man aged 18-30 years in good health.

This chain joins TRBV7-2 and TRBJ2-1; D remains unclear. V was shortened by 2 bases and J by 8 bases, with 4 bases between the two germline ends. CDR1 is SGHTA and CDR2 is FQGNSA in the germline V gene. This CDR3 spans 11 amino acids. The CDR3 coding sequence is TGTGCCAGCAGCTTAATCGATGAGCAGTTCTTC. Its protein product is CASSLIDEQFF.

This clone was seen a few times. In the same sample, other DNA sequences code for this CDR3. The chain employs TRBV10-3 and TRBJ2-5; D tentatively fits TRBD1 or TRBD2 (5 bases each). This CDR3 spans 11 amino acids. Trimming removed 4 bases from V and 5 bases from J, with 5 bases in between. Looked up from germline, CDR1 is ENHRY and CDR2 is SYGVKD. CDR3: CAISGGETQYF. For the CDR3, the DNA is TGTGCCATCAGTGGGGGGGAGACCCAGTACTTC.

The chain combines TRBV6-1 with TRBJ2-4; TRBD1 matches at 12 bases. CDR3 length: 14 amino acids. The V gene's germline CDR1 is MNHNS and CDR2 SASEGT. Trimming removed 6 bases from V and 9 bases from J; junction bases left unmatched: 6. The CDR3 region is CASRGTGGKVIQYF. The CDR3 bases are TGTGCCAGCAGAGGGACAGGGGGCAAAGTCATTCAGTACTTC.

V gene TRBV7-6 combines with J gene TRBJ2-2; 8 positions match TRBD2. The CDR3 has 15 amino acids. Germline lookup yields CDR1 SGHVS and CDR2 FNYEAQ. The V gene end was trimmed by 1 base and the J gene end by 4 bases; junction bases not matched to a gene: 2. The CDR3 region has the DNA TGTGCCAGCAGCTTAGGAGCGGGAGCCACCGGGGAGCTGTTTTTT. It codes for CASSLGAGATGELFF.

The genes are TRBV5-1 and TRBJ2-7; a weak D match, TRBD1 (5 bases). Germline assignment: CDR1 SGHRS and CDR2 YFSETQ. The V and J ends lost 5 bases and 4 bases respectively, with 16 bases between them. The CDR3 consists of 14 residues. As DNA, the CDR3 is TGCGCCAGCAGTTCCGACAGTACGGCGTACGAGCAGTACTTC. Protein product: CASSSDSTAYEQYF.

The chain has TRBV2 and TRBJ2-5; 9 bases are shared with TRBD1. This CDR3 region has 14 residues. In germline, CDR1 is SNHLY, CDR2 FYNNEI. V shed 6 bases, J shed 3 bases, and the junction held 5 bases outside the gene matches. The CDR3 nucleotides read TGTGCCAGCAGATGGGGACAGGGAAAAGAGACCCAGTACTTC. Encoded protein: CASRWGQGKETQYF.

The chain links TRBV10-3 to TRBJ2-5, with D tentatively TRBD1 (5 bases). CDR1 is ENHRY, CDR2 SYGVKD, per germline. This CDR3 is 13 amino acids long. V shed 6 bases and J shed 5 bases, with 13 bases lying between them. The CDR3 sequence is CAIRTGPGETQYF. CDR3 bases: TGTGCCATCAGAACGGGCCCAGGGGAGACCCAGTACTTC.

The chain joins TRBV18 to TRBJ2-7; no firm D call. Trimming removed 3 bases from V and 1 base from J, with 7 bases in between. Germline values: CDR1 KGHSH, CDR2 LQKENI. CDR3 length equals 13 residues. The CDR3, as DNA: TGTGCCAGCTCACCGGCGACTTCCTACGAGCAGTACTTC. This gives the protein CASSPATSYEQYF.

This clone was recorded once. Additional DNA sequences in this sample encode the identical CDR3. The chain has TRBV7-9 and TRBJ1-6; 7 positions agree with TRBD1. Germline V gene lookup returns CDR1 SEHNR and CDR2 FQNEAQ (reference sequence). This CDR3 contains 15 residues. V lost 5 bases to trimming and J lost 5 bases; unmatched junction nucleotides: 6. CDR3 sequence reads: CASSPRQGNNSPLHF. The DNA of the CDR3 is TGTGCCAGCAGCCCGAGACAGGGAAATAATTCACCCCTCCACTTT.

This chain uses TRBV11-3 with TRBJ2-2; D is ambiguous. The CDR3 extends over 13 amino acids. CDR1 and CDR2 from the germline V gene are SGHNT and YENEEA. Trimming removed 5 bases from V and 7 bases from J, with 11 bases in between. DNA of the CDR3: TGTGCCAGCAGCCCAGGTGGTGGCGGGGAGCTGTTTTTT. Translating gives CASSPGGGGELFF.